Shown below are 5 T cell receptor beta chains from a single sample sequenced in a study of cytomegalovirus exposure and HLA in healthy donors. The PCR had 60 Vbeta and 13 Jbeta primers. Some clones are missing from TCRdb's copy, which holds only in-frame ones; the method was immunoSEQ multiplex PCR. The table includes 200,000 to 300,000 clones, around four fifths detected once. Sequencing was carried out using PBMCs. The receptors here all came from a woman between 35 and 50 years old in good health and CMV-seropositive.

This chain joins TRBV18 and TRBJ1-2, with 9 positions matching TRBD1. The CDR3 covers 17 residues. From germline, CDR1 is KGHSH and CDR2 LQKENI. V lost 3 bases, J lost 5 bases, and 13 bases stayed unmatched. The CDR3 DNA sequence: TGTGCCAGCTCACCTTCCGGGACAGGGAGTTTTGGGTATGGCTACACCTTC. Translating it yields CASSPSGTGSFGYGYTF.

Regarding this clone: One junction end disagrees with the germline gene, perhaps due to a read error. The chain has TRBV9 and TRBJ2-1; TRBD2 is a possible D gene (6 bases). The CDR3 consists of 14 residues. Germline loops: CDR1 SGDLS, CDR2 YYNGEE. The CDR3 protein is CASSVALATGEQLF. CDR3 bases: TGTGCCAGCAGCGTAGCCCTAGCGACGGGTGAGCAGCTCTTC.

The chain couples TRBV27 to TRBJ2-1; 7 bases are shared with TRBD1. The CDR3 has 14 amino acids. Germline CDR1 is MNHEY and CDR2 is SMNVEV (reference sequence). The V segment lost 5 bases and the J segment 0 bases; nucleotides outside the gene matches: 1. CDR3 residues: CASSRQGSYNEQFF. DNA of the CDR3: TGTGCCAGCAGTCGACAGGGCTCCTACAATGAGCAGTTCTTC.

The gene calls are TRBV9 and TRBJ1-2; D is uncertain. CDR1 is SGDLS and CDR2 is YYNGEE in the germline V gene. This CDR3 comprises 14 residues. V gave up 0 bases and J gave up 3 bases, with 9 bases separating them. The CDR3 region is CASSVAGLDYGYTF. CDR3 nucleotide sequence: TGTGCCAGCAGCGTAGCCGGGTTGGACTATGGCTACACCTTC.

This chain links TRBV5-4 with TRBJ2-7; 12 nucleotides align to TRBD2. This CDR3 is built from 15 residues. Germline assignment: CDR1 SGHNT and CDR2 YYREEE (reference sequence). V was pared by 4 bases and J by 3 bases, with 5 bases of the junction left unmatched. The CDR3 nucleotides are TGTGCCAGCAGCAAAGGACTAGCGGGGAACTACGAGCAGTACTTC. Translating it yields CASSKGLAGNYEQYF.